A selection of T cell receptor beta chains follows, all from one sample in a study of blood T cell repertoires in COVID-19. Clones were sequenced by immunoSEQ multiplex PCR, and TCRdb holds only the in-frame ones, with some missing. Of approximately 210,000 clones listed, around 78% are singletons. The source material was peripheral blood. The receptors stem from an older woman with active or convalescent COVID-19. Each CDR3 is given with its conserved first and last residue. Fields, in order: V gene, clone size, J gene, D gene, CDR3 DNA, CDR3 protein. D genes are given only for firm matches. Clone size is shown for a subset of rows, as once, few, many or a class of expanded clone.

v_call: TRBV11-2
clone_size: NA
j_call: TRBJ1-1
d_call: TRBD1
cdr3_nt: TGTGCCAGCAGCCTCCATTGGACCGGGACAGCTGAAGCTTTCTTT
cdr3_aa: CASSLHWTGTAEAFF

v_call: TRBV7-9
clone_size: NA
j_call: TRBJ2-1
d_call: NA
cdr3_nt: TGTGCCAGCAGCGGACAGCTCGATCAGAACCGCCCTAATTTCTTC
cdr3_aa: CASSGQLDQNRPNFF

v_call: TRBV9
clone_size: NA
j_call: TRBJ2-5
d_call: NA
cdr3_nt: TGTGCCAGCAGCCCCCGGGGAGCCCAGCCAGAGACCCAGTACTTC
cdr3_aa: CASSPRGAQPETQYF

v_call: TRBV5-6
clone_size: NA
j_call: TRBJ1-3
d_call: NA
cdr3_nt: TGTGCCAGCAGCTTCTGGGAGTCTGGAAACACCATATATTTT
cdr3_aa: CASSFWESGNTIYF

v_call: TRBV11-2
clone_size: NA
j_call: TRBJ1-6
d_call: NA
cdr3_nt: TGTGCCAGCAGTTCAAGAGGGTCGGATTCACCCCTCCACTTT
cdr3_aa: CASSSRGSDSPLHF

v_call: TRBV28
clone_size: NA
j_call: TRBJ2-3
d_call: TRBD1
cdr3_nt: TGTGCCAGCAGCAGACCCCCGGGACAGGGAGTAGCGGATACGCAGTATTTT
cdr3_aa: CASSRPPGQGVADTQYF

v_call: TRBV2
clone_size: few
j_call: TRBJ1-4
d_call: TRBD1
cdr3_nt: TGTGCCAGCCTAGGACAGGATAATGAAAAACTGTTTTTT
cdr3_aa: CASLGQDNEKLFF

v_call: TRBV15
clone_size: NA
j_call: TRBJ2-1
d_call: TRBD2
cdr3_nt: TGTGCCACCAGCCGACTGAGCGGGGGTCTTAGCAATGAGCAGTTCTTC
cdr3_aa: CATSRLSGGLSNEQFF

v_call: TRBV4-1
clone_size: NA
j_call: TRBJ1-1
d_call: NA
cdr3_nt: TGCGCCAGCAGCCAGTACGAGGGAGCTGAAGCTTTCTTT
cdr3_aa: CASSQYEGAEAFF

v_call: TRBV18
clone_size: once
j_call: TRBJ1-4
d_call: NA
cdr3_nt: TGTGCCAGCTCGGTTCAGGGGAATGAAAAACTGTTTTTT
cdr3_aa: CASSVQGNEKLFF

v_call: TRBV5-4
clone_size: NA
j_call: TRBJ2-7
d_call: TRBD1
cdr3_nt: TGTGCCAGCAGCTTGGAGACAGGGGCTGCCTACGAGCAGTACTTC
cdr3_aa: CASSLETGAAYEQYF

v_call: TRBV18
clone_size: NA
j_call: TRBJ1-4
d_call: TRBD1
cdr3_nt: TGTGCCAGCTCTGCCGGGACAGGGCATAATGAAAAACTGTTTTTT
cdr3_aa: CASSAGTGHNEKLFF

v_call: TRBV7-2
clone_size: NA
j_call: TRBJ2-7
d_call: TRBD1
cdr3_nt: TGTGCCAGCAGCTTCGGGACAGGGCTCTACGAGCAGTACTTC
cdr3_aa: CASSFGTGLYEQYF

v_call: TRBV29-1
clone_size: NA
j_call: TRBJ1-2
d_call: NA
cdr3_nt: TGCCGCGTTGGGGGGGGGACCTATGGCTACACCTTC
cdr3_aa: CRVGGGTYGYTF

v_call: TRBV9
clone_size: NA
j_call: TRBJ1-2
d_call: NA
cdr3_nt: TGTGCCAGCAGCGTCGGAGGGGAACACTATGGCTACACCTTC
cdr3_aa: CASSVGGEHYGYTF

v_call: TRBV27
clone_size: NA
j_call: TRBJ1-1
d_call: TRBD1
cdr3_nt: TGTGCCAGCAGGATTAGACAGGGGGCGCGCGGAGCTTTCTTT
cdr3_aa: CASRIRQGARGAFF

v_call: TRBV7-2
clone_size: NA
j_call: TRBJ2-2
d_call: TRBD2
cdr3_nt: TGTGCCAGCAGCTGGACTAGCGGGGGGGCCCTAGGCGGGGAGCTGTTTTTT
cdr3_aa: CASSWTSGGALGGELFF

v_call: TRBV30
clone_size: NA
j_call: TRBJ2-2
d_call: TRBD2
cdr3_nt: TGTGCCTGGAGTGGGGTAGCGGGAGGAACCGGGGAGCTGTTTTTT
cdr3_aa: CAWSGVAGGTGELFF

v_call: TRBV5-4
clone_size: many
j_call: TRBJ1-2
d_call: NA
cdr3_nt: TGTGCCAGCAGCTTGGAAACAGGGAGAGGCTACACCTTC
cdr3_aa: CASSLETGRGYTF

v_call: TRBV4-2
clone_size: NA
j_call: TRBJ2-5
d_call: TRBD2
cdr3_nt: TGTGCCAGCAGCGCCCCCACTAGCGGGGGGAATTGGGCCCAGTACTTC
cdr3_aa: CASSAPTSGGNWAQYF

v_call: TRBV5-5
clone_size: NA
j_call: TRBJ1-2
d_call: NA
cdr3_nt: TGTGCCAGCAGCTTGGCTGACAGCGAATATGGCTACACCTTC
cdr3_aa: CASSLADSEYGYTF

v_call: TRBV7-9
clone_size: NA
j_call: TRBJ2-7
d_call: NA
cdr3_nt: TGTGCCAGCAGCCGGGAGCCAGGTTACTCCTACGAGCAGTACTTC
cdr3_aa: CASSREPGYSYEQYF

v_call: TRBV18
clone_size: NA
j_call: TRBJ1-2
d_call: NA
cdr3_nt: TGTGCCAGCTCACCCAGCGACAGGTTGGCCTATGGCTACACCTTC
cdr3_aa: CASSPSDRLAYGYTF

v_call: TRBV1
clone_size: NA
j_call: TRBJ2-1
d_call: NA
cdr3_nt: TGCACCAGCAGCCGAGATAGTCGGAGCTCCTACAATGAGCAGTTCTTC
cdr3_aa: CTSSRDSRSSYNEQFF

v_call: TRBV7-2
clone_size: few
j_call: TRBJ1-2
d_call: TRBD1
cdr3_nt: TGTGCCAGCAGCTTAGGCCCTGACAGGGGGCGATGGGGATCCGGCTACACCTTC
cdr3_aa: CASSLGPDRGRWGSGYTF